A single sample gave rise to the 16 T cell receptor beta chains below, sequenced in a study of CD8+CD57+ T cells in acquired aplastic anemia. Whoever was chosen for sequencing had shown CD8+CD57+ cell expansion by flow cytometry. CDR3 and TCR beta VDJ profiling relied on genomic DNA as the template. TCRdb fed the reads into MiXCR, producing one record per CDR3 protein. The table has under 150,000 distinct CDR3 sequences, over 30% seen once. Material: sorted CD4+, CD8+, or CD8+CD57+ T cells (not recorded which) from PBMCs. These receptor sequences come from a human donor with aplastic anemia.

In its sample, this clonotype was seen a few times. This chain connects TRBV10-3 to TRBJ2-3; 9 bases are a match to TRBD2. V trimming: 2 bases; J trimming: 2 bases; junction bases outside the gene matches: 5. The CDR3 length is 16 residues. Germline lookup yields CDR1 ENHRY and CDR2 SYGVKD. DNA of the CDR3: TGTGCCATCAGTGAGACAGCGGGGGGCCCCACAGATACGCAGTATTTT. As protein: CAISETAGGPTDTQYF.

The DNA for the CDR3 is TGTGCGGGGGCCAGGGCACGAAATCAGCCCCAGCATTTT. Its protein is CAGARARNQPQHF. The chain employs TRBV6-1 and TRBJ1-5; maybe TRBD1 (6 bases). The CDR3 is 13 amino acids. Germline V gene lookup returns CDR1 MNHNS and CDR2 SASEGT.

This clonotype has a count of ten or more. In DNA, the CDR3 is TGTGCCAGCAGTAACGTCCGGGACAGGGGTTCACCCCTCCACTTT. This translates into CASSNVRDRGSPLHF. V and J are TRBV7-2 and TRBJ1-6; 10 positions agree with TRBD1. The germline gives CDR1 SGHTA, CDR2 FQGNSA. J gave up 9 bases and V 6 bases, and 8 bases lay outside the gene matches. This CDR3 has 15 residues.

This clonotype was counted ten times or more. V usage is TRBV5-1 and J usage is TRBJ1-1; 11 bases are shared with TRBD1. After removal of 5 bases from V and 6 bases from J, the junction contained 6 bases not matched to a gene. Germline V gene lookup returns CDR1 SGHRS and CDR2 YFSETQ. The CDR3 totals 14 residues. In DNA form, the CDR3 reads TGCGCCAGCAGTCGGGACAGGGGGAAGTCTGAAGCTTTCTTT. Protein: CASSRDRGKSEAFF.

Turning to this clonotype: This clone may be a read error of a much larger clone one base away. This chain links TRBV7-2 with TRBJ2-5; D possibly corresponds to TRBD2 (5 bases). The V gene lost 1 base and the J gene lost 7 bases, with 16 bases spanning the gap. This CDR3 is 15 amino acids long. The germline CDR1 and CDR2 sequences are SGHTA and FQGNSA. CDR3 in DNA: TGTGCCAGCAGCTTAGTTAGGGCAGAAGGAGGGACCCAGTACTTC. Amino acid sequence: CASSLVRAEGGTQYF.

The sample holds many counts of this clonotype. The gene calls are TRBV7-8 and TRBJ1-4, with a weak D call TRBD1 (6 bases). Germline CDR1 is SGHVS and CDR2 is FQNEAQ. The CDR3 is 14 amino acids. V was shortened by 1 base and J by 6 bases, with 9 bases between the two germline ends. The CDR3 here is CASSLGQGHEKLFF. The CDR3 nucleotides are TGTGCCAGCAGCTTAGGGCAGGGGCATGAAAAACTGTTTTTT.

This clonotype has ten or more counts. The chain joins TRBV11-2 to TRBJ2-1; D is unresolved. Trimming took 4 bases from V and 13 from J, leaving 17 bases between them. Germline V gene data show CDR1 as SGHAT and CDR2 as FQNNGV. The CDR3 runs 13 residues. The chain's CDR3 is CASSSNQEARQFF. In DNA form, the CDR3 reads TGTGCCAGCAGCTCGAACCAGGAAGCACGACAGTTCTTC.

This rearrangement joins TRBV7-9 to TRBJ2-7, with D uncertain. Germline V gene sequence: CDR1 SEHNR, CDR2 FQNEAQ (reference sequence). V was clipped by 6 bases and J by 3 bases, with 15 bases between them. The CDR3 extends over 14 amino acids. This chain's CDR3 is CASSTNPKSYEQYF. The DNA for the CDR3 is TGTGCCAGCAGTACTAACCCTAAAAGCTACGAGCAGTACTTC.

The genes are TRBV19 and TRBJ2-3; D gene unclear. V shed 2 bases and J shed 5 bases, with 8 bases lying between them. The CDR3 has 13 residues. Per the germline V gene, CDR1 is LNHDA and CDR2 is SQIVND (reference sequence). CDR3 DNA sequence: TGTGCCAGTAGTATATCTGCTTTAGATACGCAGTATTTT. The encoded protein is CASSISALDTQYF.

This clonotype has at least ten counts. V is TRBV20-1 and J is TRBJ2-1; 7 bases agree with TRBD1. The CDR3 extends over 16 amino acids. Germline values: CDR1 DFQATT, CDR2 SNEGSKA (reference sequence). V trimming: 0 bases; J trimming: 1 base; junction bases outside the gene matches: 6. CDR3 sequence: CSARDVGTESYNEQFF. The DNA of the CDR3 is TGCAGTGCTAGAGACGTTGGGACAGAATCCTACAATGAGCAGTTCTTC.

Many counts were recorded for this clonotype. The chain carries TRBV6-5 and TRBJ1-2; possibly TRBD1 for D (5 bases). The CDR3 totals 13 residues. Trimming pared 6 bases from V and 4 bases from J, leaving 12 bases between. CDR1 MNHEY and CDR2 SVGAGI come from the germline V gene. CDR3 region: CASRGGDGYGYTF. The CDR3 bases are TGTGCCAGCAGGGGAGGGGATGGCTATGGCTACACCTTC.

The chain joins TRBV10-3 to TRBJ2-7, with 9 bases matching TRBD1. Unmatched junction bases numbered 1, after V lost 5 bases and J lost 2 bases. The CDR3 loop spans 13 amino acids. CDR1 and CDR2 (germline): ENHRY, SYGVKD. The CDR3 region is CAISRQGAYEQYV. In DNA, the CDR3 is TGTGCCATCAGTAGACAGGGGGCCTACGAGCAGTACGTC.

The CDR3 reads CASMARLEQFF. CDR3 coding DNA: TGTGCCAGTATGGCGAGACTTGAGCAGTTCTTC. The V gene is TRBV7-2, the J gene TRBJ2-1; D not certain. Looked up from germline, CDR1 is SGHTA and CDR2 is FQGNSA. The CDR3 has 11 residues. The germline V and J ends were trimmed by 9 bases and 9 bases, with 12 bases remaining between them. Combining the CDR3 with reference TRBV7-2 and TRBJ2-1 gives the whole variable domain GAGVSQSPSNKVTEKGKDVELRCDPISGHTALYWYRQSLGQGLEFLIYFQGNSAPDKSGLPSDRFSAERTGGSVSTLTIQRTQQEDSAVYLCASMARLEQFFGPGTRLTVL.

This clonotype was counted at least ten times. The rearrangement uses TRBV10-3 and TRBJ2-4; D possibly corresponds to TRBD1 (6 bases). This CDR3 is built from 13 residues. Germline CDR1 ENHRY, CDR2 SYGVKD. The germline V and J ends were trimmed by 11 bases and 4 bases, with 15 bases remaining between them. As DNA, the CDR3 is TGTGCCTCCAGGGGAGACTCGAAAAACATTCAGTACTTC. Protein: CASRGDSKNIQYF.

The chain uses TRBV2 and TRBJ2-3, with 7 bases that match TRBD1. The CDR3 runs 15 residues. Germline-derived CDR1 and CDR2 are SNHLY and FYNNEI. V dropped 11 bases and J dropped 0; count of bases not matched to a gene: 11. For the CDR3, the DNA is TGTGCCGGCACTAGACAGGGTACTAGCACAGATACGCAGTATTTT. Encoded protein: CAGTRQGTSTDTQYF.

This clonotype was seen a few times. The chain couples TRBV4-1 to TRBJ2-1; no reliable D call. V gave up 6 bases and J gave up 0 bases, with 12 bases separating them. The CDR3 is 15 residues long. CDR1 is MGHRA, CDR2 YSYEKL, per germline. Here the CDR3 DNA reads TGCGCCAGCAGGAGAGTTGGGGACTCCTACAATGAGCAGTTCTTC. This encodes CASRRVGDSYNEQFF.